This T cell receptor (beta chain) was found in a study of radiotherapy plus CTLA-4 blockade in lung cancer. People whose metastatic non-small-cell lung cancer was chemo-refractory got focal radiation along with CTLA-4 blockade by ipilimumab. Points on this clone: The same CDR3 arises from other DNA sequences in this sample as well.

Assay used: immunoSEQ multiplex PCR; TCRdb lists only in-frame clones, some missing. The sample contains approximately 83,000 clones, around 81% of which appear only once. Sequencing was performed on peripheral blood, taken from a patient treated with radiotherapy plus ipilimumab. This TCR was recovered from a human donor with non-small cell lung cancer who had a partial response to radiotherapy plus ipilimumab. Some clones in this sample may be carry-over from other donors' samples.

The CDR3 coding sequence is TGTGCCAGTAGTTGGGCCAGGCAAGAGACCCAGTACTTC. Protein sequence: CASSWARQETQYF. The chain has TRBV19 and TRBJ2-5; D unresolved. Per the germline V gene, CDR1 is LNHDA and CDR2 is SQIVND (reference sequence). Trimming took 5 bases from V and 2 from J, leaving 9 bases between them. The CDR3 sequence is 13 residues long.